This T cell receptor (beta chain) was documented in a study of cytomegalovirus exposure and HLA in healthy donors. Regarding the study as a whole: Reported performance of the classifier showed diagnosis of cytomegalovirus status with high specificity and sensitivity. Researchers catalogued roughly 170 TCR beta chains as cytomegalovirus-associated.

The donors were members of the validation cohort, which comprised 100 to 150 subjects and was separate from the first cohort of 670 or so subjects. Concerning this clone: Its antigen is currently unknown.

This CDR3 has 16 amino acids. CDR1 and CDR2 from the germline V gene are SGHAT and FQDESV (reference sequence). The V end lost 5 bases, the J end lost 0 bases, and 13 bases lay between the germline ends. Profiling relied on immunoSEQ multiplex PCR, and the TCRdb table lists in-frame clones only, not all of them. This table holds around 300,000 clones, about 85% found once. The chain has TRBV11-1 and TRBJ1-4, with TRBD1 as a possible D gene (6 bases). Sequences were obtained from PBMCs. The clonotype comes from a woman under 40 in good health and CMV-seropositive. As DNA, the CDR3 is TGTGCCAGCAGCACGCCAGGGGCAGCAACTAATGAAAAACTGTTTTTT. Translated, it gives CASSTPGAATNEKLFF. Full variable domain (outside the CDR3, taken from reference TRBV11-1 and TRBJ1-4): EAEVAQSPRYKITEKSQAVAFWCDPISGHATLYWYRQILGQGPELLVQFQDESVVDDSQLPKDRFSAERLKGVDSTLKIQPAELGDSAMYLCASSTPGAATNEKLFFGSGTQLSVL.